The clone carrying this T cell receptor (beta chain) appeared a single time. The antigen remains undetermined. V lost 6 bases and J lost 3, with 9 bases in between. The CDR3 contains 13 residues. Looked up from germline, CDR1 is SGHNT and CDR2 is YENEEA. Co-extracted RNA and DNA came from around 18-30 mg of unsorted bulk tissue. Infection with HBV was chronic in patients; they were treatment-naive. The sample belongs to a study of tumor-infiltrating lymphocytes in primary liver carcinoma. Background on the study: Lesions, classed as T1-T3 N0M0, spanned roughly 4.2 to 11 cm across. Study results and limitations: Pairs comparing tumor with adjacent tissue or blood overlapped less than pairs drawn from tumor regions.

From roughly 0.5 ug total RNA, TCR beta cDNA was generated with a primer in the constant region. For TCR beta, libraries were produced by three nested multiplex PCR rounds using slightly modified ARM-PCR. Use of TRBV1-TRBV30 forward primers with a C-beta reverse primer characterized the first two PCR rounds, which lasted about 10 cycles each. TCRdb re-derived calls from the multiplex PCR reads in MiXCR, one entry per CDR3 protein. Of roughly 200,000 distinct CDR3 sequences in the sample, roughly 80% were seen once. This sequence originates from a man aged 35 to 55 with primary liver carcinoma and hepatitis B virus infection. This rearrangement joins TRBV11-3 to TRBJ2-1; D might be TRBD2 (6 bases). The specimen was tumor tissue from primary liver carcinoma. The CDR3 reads CASSAGGYNEQFF. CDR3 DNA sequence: TGTGCCAGCAGTGCCGGGGGCTACAATGAGCAGTTCTTC.